This T cell receptor (beta chain) was identified during a study of blood T cell repertoires in COVID-19. Trimming cost V 3 bases and J 2 bases, with 20 bases left between them. The CDR3 spans 18 residues. Germline CDR1 reads MGHRA; CDR2 reads YSYEKL. This table comes from immunoSEQ multiplex PCR, and its TCRdb copy is limited to in-frame clones, with some not included. The sample comprises around 100,000 clones, about 81% of which are singletons, and roughly a sixth rests with the top ten. The clonotype originates from a woman aged 55-69 years with acute or convalescent COVID-19. The material sequenced was peripheral blood. V and J are TRBV4-1 and TRBJ1-3; D is ambiguous. CDR3 residues: CASSQVVSGFGPGNTIYF. The CDR3 DNA reads TGCGCCAGCAGCCAGGTCGTTTCGGGGTTCGGACCTGGAAACACCATATATTTT.